The T cell receptor beta chain described here comes from a study of T cell repertoires in cytomegalovirus infection. Looking at the study overall: Recently identified HLA-C-restricted CMV epitopes and well-studied HLA-B-restricted CMV epitopes were used by the study. Based on public TCR beta signatures, there were indications of CMV infection and of a matching HLA type.

MiXCR was run by TCRdb on the reads, yielding one entry per CDR3 protein. The sample carries about a million distinct CDR3 sequences, around 29% recorded once. Study-wide findings and caveats: The study found HLA-C-restricted CMV-specific TCR beta clonotypes dominating the ex vivo response. Cumulated frequencies of public TCR beta families served to identify carriers of CMV plus the relevant HLA.

In this sample, this clonotype turned up many times. Its antigen is not identified. J lost 4 bases, V lost 3 bases, and 8 bases had no gene match. The CDR3 has 15 residues. From germline, CDR1 is SGHTA and CDR2 FQGNSA. The chain has TRBV7-2 and TRBJ2-5, with 7 bases aligning to TRBD2. This TCR was recovered from a human donor in good health (CMV status not recorded). Some clones in this sample may be carry-over from other donors' samples. Sequenced here: cultured CD8+ T cells from PBMCs, sampled from culture after CMV antigen stimulation. The CDR3 protein is CASSLISGDVETQYF. CDR3 DNA: TGTGCCAGCAGCTTGATCAGCGGGGACGTAGAGACCCAGTACTTC.